This T cell receptor beta chain appears in the sequencing data of a study of cytomegalovirus exposure and HLA in healthy donors. Whole-study context: Membership in the Caucasian-associated ancestry cluster was found for 81% of approximately 400 genotyped donors.

Notes on this clone: Antigen unknown.

PCR primers comprised 60 Vbeta and 13 Jbeta primers. Libraries were prepared by immunoSEQ multiplex PCR; TCRdb keeps only in-frame clonotypes and omits some of them. Of about 100,000 clones listed, roughly 78% were seen once; the top ten hold 6% to 9.5%. After removal of 8 bases from V and 4 bases from J, the junction contained 22 bases not matched to a gene. CDR3 size: 18 residues. Germline V gene data show CDR1 as ENHRY and CDR2 as SYGVKD. Findings and limits, study-wide: Reportedly, diagnosis of cytomegalovirus status by the classifier showed high specificity and sensitivity. The majority of TCR sequences were rare, yet some public TCRs appeared in many donors. Analyses of presence/absence relied on an assumption of roughly uniform sequencing depth across donors.

The TCR sequence derives from a man younger than 45 in good health and CMV-seronegative. The chain recombines TRBV10-3 with TRBJ2-5; 7 bases are a match to TRBD1. What was sequenced was PBMCs. CDR3 region: CAIGAPGTEFPFLETQYF. CDR3 sequence (DNA): TGTGCCATCGGGGCGCCCGGGACAGAATTTCCGTTCCTAGAGACCCAGTACTTC.